These 8 T cell receptor beta chains originate from one sample sequenced in a study of blood T cell repertoires in COVID-19. Only in-frame clones appear in the TCRdb table, and some are missing; sequencing was by immunoSEQ multiplex PCR. In the table there are 200,000 to 250,000 clones, about 88% of which are singletons. Sequenced: PBMCs or T cells enriched from blood (not recorded which). The source of these receptors is a woman younger than 45 who had been exposed to COVID-19.

This chain joins TRBV24-1 and TRBJ1-2; 8 bases map to TRBD1. The CDR3 loop spans 15 amino acids. J was trimmed by 4 bases and V by 4 bases; bases with no gene match: 7. The germline V gene encodes CDR1 KGHDR and CDR2 SFDVKD. The CDR3 DNA reads as TGTGCCACCAGTGAGCCCAGGGGGCAGGGCTATGGCTACACCTTC. Translation gives CATSEPRGQGYGYTF.

This chain joins TRBV11-2 and TRBJ1-1; D may be TRBD1 (5 bases). In germline, CDR1 is SGHAT, CDR2 FQNNGV. V lost 2 bases and J 5 bases, leaving 18 bases between the germline ends. The CDR3 is 16 amino acids. The CDR3 DNA follows: TGTGCCAGCAGCTTACTGCCCGGCACGGGGGGTACTGAAGCTTTCTTT. It codes for CASSLLPGTGGTEAFF.

This rearrangement joins TRBV9 to TRBJ2-7; no clear D. Trimming removed 0 bases at V and 2 bases at J, with 6 bases between. Germline CDR1 is SGDLS and CDR2 is YYNGEE. This CDR3 spans 13 amino acids. The CDR3 is CASSVGLTYEQYF. CDR3 DNA sequence: TGTGCCAGCAGCGTAGGTCTAACCTACGAGCAGTACTTC.

This clone was observed a few times. V is TRBV18 and J is TRBJ2-7; D is uncertain. Per germline, CDR1 KGHSH and CDR2 LQKENI. V was shortened by 3 bases and J by 4 bases, with 7 bases between the two germline ends. The CDR3 consists of 12 residues. In DNA form, the CDR3 reads TGTGCCAGCTCACCGTCACAGTACGAGCAGTACTTC. Amino acid sequence: CASSPSQYEQYF.

This clone has a single count. This chain joins TRBV3-1 (or the pseudogene TRBV3-2) and TRBJ2-1, with a tentative D call TRBD1 (5 bases). CDR3 length equals 13 residues. Germline values: CDR1 LGHDT, CDR2 YNNKEL (reference sequence). Trimming removed 0 bases at V and 7 bases at J, with 7 bases between. CDR3 region: CASSQDRANEQFF. The CDR3 nucleotides read TGTGCCAGCAGCCAAGACAGGGCGAATGAGCAGTTCTTC.

This sequence joins TRBV12-3 or TRBV12-4 and TRBJ1-5, with TRBD1 identical over 8 bases. Germline trimming cut 11 bases from V and 4 bases from J; bases unmatched to any gene: 7. This CDR3 is 13 amino acids long. The CDR3 bases are TGTGCCTGTGACAGGGGAACGAATCAGCCCCAGCATTTT. Protein product: CACDRGTNQPQHF.

V usage is TRBV9 and J usage is TRBJ1-6, with D possibly being TRBD1 (5 bases). With 3 bases removed from V and 7 bases from J, the gap between germline ends came to 20 bases. CDR1 SGDLS and CDR2 YYNGEE come from the germline V gene. The CDR3 is made up of 17 amino acids. CDR3 DNA sequence: TGTGCCAGCAGCGAGAAGCCCCACCGGGGGAGCAATTCACCCCTCCACTTT. It is translated as CASSEKPHRGSNSPLHF.

The chain links TRBV15 to TRBJ1-2, with 9 bases matching TRBD1. The CDR3 runs to 14 residues. Looked up from germline, CDR1 is LNHNV and CDR2 is YYDKDF (reference sequence). Germline trimming cut 1 base from V and 5 bases from J; bases unmatched to any gene: 2. This CDR3 reads CATSRVQGAYGYTF. The DNA of the CDR3 is TGTGCCACCAGCAGAGTACAGGGGGCTTATGGCTACACCTTC.